This T cell receptor (beta chain) derives from a study of blood T cell repertoires in COVID-19 (TCRdb year 2020). Study-wide context: Samples from collaborators originated in the United States, Italy and Spain and spanned both the acute and convalescent phases of COVID-19. Samples came from the ongoing ImmuneRACE study (first 160 participants) plus 1,254 subjects from 6 global collaborators. Nearly every sample came with metadata listing a de-identified subject ID, COVID-19 status, age in years and sex. The prospective study material was composed of cDNA or gDNA derived from T cells, B-cell-depleted T cells, or PBMCs. A freely available public database, intended as a resource for researchers studying the immune response to SARS-CoV-2, is where the repertoires were released. Where available, HLA class I and class II types were obtained from metadata supplied by the sample provider rather than from assay-based typing. The dataset comprised deeply sampled blood TCRbeta repertoires from subjects exposed to, actively infected with, or recovered from COVID-19. Overall results and qualifications from the work: The amount of clinical and demographic metadata varied by source and participant and was provided uncurated.

Whole blood was collected in K2EDTA tubes by collaborating institutions according to the institutions' own protocols. For TCRbeta analysis, collaborators shipped samples as frozen whole blood, isolated PBMCs, or DNA extracted from either of those sample types. The immunoSEQ Assay, a bias-controlled multiplex PCR, was used to amplify TCRbeta CDR3 regions from genomic DNA. The published analysis was carried out like this. The number of nucleated cells in each sample was estimated from the amplification of reference gene primers within the assay. To quantify the absolute abundance of each unique TCRbeta CDR3 rearrangement, sequence reads were collapsed and filtered. For each sample, productive Simpson clonality was calculated as the square root of Simpson's diversity index over productive rearrangements. In its TCRdb copy, this immuneACCESS table keeps in-frame sequences only and misses some clones. Where compared with another copy, unresolved V genes explain less than half of these, and the others have no known cause. The V and J calls and clone size were taken over from that table, and D and trimming were inferred from the DNA. Across this sample there are some 30,000 clones, with roughly nine tenths seen only once. The ten most abundant clones make up over 25% of the sample.

The germline V gene (reference sequence) yields MNHEY for CDR1 and SMNVEV for CDR2. The V end loses 6 bases and the J end loses 4 bases, and a stretch of 24 bases separates them. The CDR3 contains 17 residues, cysteine and phenylalanine counted. The retained sequence is limited to the CDR3, 51 bases, with the frame set at the first base. As concerns this clone: Its target antigen remains unknown. One base away there is no much larger clone; base qualities are not given.

The sequence derives from a man older than 75 with acute or convalescent COVID-19. The chain is encoded by TRBV27 joined to TRBJ2-5; the best D guess is TRBD1, with 6 bases matching. Sequenced input: peripheral blood. The CDR3 reads as follows: CASSNPLQGRVPETQYF. The base sequence is TGTGCCAGCAGCAACCCCCTACAGGGTCGAGTCCCAGAGACCCAGTACTTC.